The 8 T cell receptor beta chains below were found in one sample sequenced in a study of CD8 T cells in ankylosing spondylitis. TCRdb reprocessed the 5' RACE reads with MiXCR, giving one entry per CDR3 protein. The sample contains hundreds of thousands of distinct CDR3 sequences, approximately 22% of which appear only once. The sequencing sample was made of blood, either unsorted or a sorted T cell fraction (not recorded which). The receptors originated from a male donor with ankylosing spondylitis or in good health (not recorded which).

This clonotype occurred a few times. V usage is TRBV7-9 and J usage is TRBJ2-5; D is undetermined. Germline assignment: CDR1 SEHNR and CDR2 FQNEAQ (reference sequence). The CDR3 loop spans 14 amino acids. The germline V and J ends were trimmed by 10 bases and 3 bases, with 18 bases remaining between them. CDR3 DNA sequence: TGTGCCACCGAATCACACTTTCGAGAAGAGACCCAGTACTTC. Amino acid sequence: CATESHFREETQYF. The full variable domain, with the rest looked up from reference TRBV7-9 and TRBJ2-5, is DTGVSQNPRHKITKRGQNVTFRCDPISEHNRLYWYRQTLGQGPEFLTYFQNEAQLEKSRLLSDRFSAERPKGSFSTLEIQRTEQGDSAMYLCATESHFREETQYFGPGTRLLVL.

The table lists this clonotype with a few counts. This chain joins TRBV12-3 or TRBV12-4 and TRBJ2-2, with D perhaps matching TRBD1 (5 bases). CDR3 length: 15 residues. The V end lost 3 bases, the J end lost 0 bases, and 8 bases lay between the germline ends. CDR3 in amino acids: CASSFGAANTGELFF. The CDR3 nucleotides read TGTGCCAGCAGTTTTGGGGCCGCGAACACCGGGGAGCTGTTTTTT.

The V call is TRBV6-1, the J call TRBJ2-1; either TRBD1 or TRBD2 may fit D (5 bases each). Trimming took off 1 base at V and 1 base at J, with 11 bases between the two ends. There are 16 residues in the CDR3. The V gene's germline CDR1 is MNHNS and CDR2 SASEGT. The CDR3 DNA is TGTGCCAGCAGTGAAGGTCGGGGCATTTCCTACAATGAGCAGTTCTTC. Translating gives CASSEGRGISYNEQFF.

This chain joins TRBV12-3 or TRBV12-4 and TRBJ2-5, with 11 bases fitting TRBD2. The CDR3 is 15 amino acids. V was clipped by 5 bases and J by 2 bases; unmatched bases: 4. The CDR3 region is CASSTSGGSQETQYF. The CDR3 coding sequence is TGTGCCAGCAGTACTAGCGGGGGCTCGCAAGAGACCCAGTACTTC.

This clonotype was recorded a few times. This chain uses TRBV6-5 with TRBJ2-7; D is perhaps TRBD1 (5 bases). The CDR3 is 17 residues long. The germline V gene has CDR1 MNHEY and CDR2 SVGAGI. V was shortened by 5 bases and J by 0 bases, with 20 bases between the two germline ends. The CDR3 loop reads CASSPSMGRVFSYEQYF. The CDR3 DNA reads as TGTGCCAGCAGTCCCTCGATGGGCAGGGTCTTCTCCTACGAGCAGTACTTC.

The sample holds one count of this clonotype. This CDR3 reads CASSETAESSYEQYF. DNA of the CDR3: TGTGCCAGCAGTGAAACGGCCGAGAGCTCCTACGAGCAGTACTTC. The V and J genes are TRBV2 and TRBJ2-7; no definite D call. There are 15 residues in the CDR3. The V end was cut by 2 bases, the J end by 0 bases, with 11 bases between. CDR1 and CDR2 from the germline V gene are SNHLY and FYNNEI.

The chain carries TRBV20-1 and TRBJ2-5; D perhaps matches TRBD2 (5 bases). Germline CDR1 is DFQATT and CDR2 is SNEGSKA (reference sequence). The CDR3 is 13 amino acids. Trimming pared 1 base from V and 4 bases from J, leaving 10 bases between. In DNA form, the CDR3 reads TGCAGTGCTAGAGCGGTAGGAGGAGAGACCCAGTACTTC. This translates into CSARAVGGETQYF.

This clonotype was seen a single time. This sequence joins TRBV2 and TRBJ2-5; the D is unclear. The CDR3 has 14 amino acids. V was cut by 8 bases and J by 0 bases, with 13 bases left in between. From germline, CDR1 is SNHLY and CDR2 FYNNEI. CDR3 residues: CASGQILHQETQYF. Written as DNA, the CDR3 is TGTGCCAGCGGGCAGATTCTCCACCAAGAGACCCAGTACTTC.